One sample yielded the 21 T cell receptor beta chains listed below, sequenced in a study of cytomegalovirus exposure and HLA in healthy donors. Researchers ran the PCR with 60 Vbeta and 13 Jbeta primers. The protocol was immunoSEQ multiplex PCR, while the TCRdb copy is restricted to in-frame clones and leaves out a portion. In the table there are 100,000 to 120,000 clones, around 83% of which are singletons. Input material: PBMCs. Receptors originate from a woman aged 60-70 years in good health and CMV-seropositive.

The chain couples TRBV7-9 to TRBJ1-5; 7 bases fit TRBD1. Trimming removed 4 bases from V and 4 bases from J; junction bases left unmatched: 10. CDR3 length: 16 amino acids. The germline CDR1 and CDR2 sequences are SEHNR and FQNEAQ (reference sequence). CDR3: CASSSTKGALNQPQHF. In DNA form, the CDR3 reads TGTGCCAGCAGCTCCACCAAGGGGGCTTTGAATCAGCCCCAGCATTTT.

In this sample, this clone turned up a few times. The rearrangement joins TRBV18 to TRBJ1-1; D is possibly TRBD1 (5 bases). The CDR3 runs 11 residues. Germline V gene data show CDR1 as KGHSH and CDR2 as LQKENI. The CDR3 DNA follows: TGTGTAGGGGCGCGAGGCACTGAAGCTTTCTTT. Protein product: CVGARGTEAFF.

V and J are TRBV7-3 and TRBJ2-7; 11 positions match TRBD2. The germline gives CDR1 SGHTA, CDR2 FQGTGA. This CDR3 has 16 amino acids. The trim removed 2 bases at V and 6 bases at J, leaving 9 bases unmatched. CDR3 in DNA: TGTGCCAGCAGCTTACCGTCTAGCGGGAGGATCGGCGAGCAGTACTTC. Protein: CASSLPSSGRIGEQYF.

The V call is TRBV19, the J call TRBJ2-7; 9 bases line up with TRBD2. The CDR3 length is 14 residues. The J segment lost 1 base and the V segment lost 7 bases, leaving 5 bases of the junction unmatched. Germline values: CDR1 LNHDA, CDR2 SQIVND (reference sequence). CDR3 bases: TGTGCCAGTATGAGGACTAGCGCTTCCTACGAGCAGTACTTC. This sequence encodes CASMRTSASYEQYF.

This chain uses TRBV2 with TRBJ1-2, with 10 bases aligning to TRBD1. Germline loops: CDR1 SNHLY, CDR2 FYNNEI. This CDR3 contains 13 residues. J was trimmed by 6 bases and V by 4 bases; bases with no gene match: 2. The CDR3 DNA reads as TGTGCCAGCAGTGGGACAGGGGGGGATGGCTACACCTTC. Translating it yields CASSGTGGDGYTF.

V usage is TRBV13 and J usage is TRBJ2-3; TRBD2 aligns across 9 bases. Germline CDR1 reads PRHDT; CDR2 reads FYEKMQ (reference sequence). Trimming took 5 bases from V and 0 from J; bases not matched to a gene: 6. The CDR3 is made up of 16 amino acids. Here the CDR3 DNA reads TGTGCCAGCAGCGCTAGCGGGGTAACTAGCACAGATACGCAGTATTTT. This sequence encodes CASSASGVTSTDTQYF.

This clone has a single count. V gene TRBV2 combines with J gene TRBJ1-3; no reliable D call. With 7 bases removed from V and 3 bases from J, the gap between germline ends came to 10 bases. The CDR3 covers 13 residues. Looked up from germline, CDR1 is SNHLY and CDR2 is FYNNEI. The CDR3 is CASNGGNGNTIYF. In nucleotides, the CDR3 is TGTGCCAGCAACGGAGGGAATGGAAACACCATATATTTT.

This clone has a single count. V and J are TRBV21-1 and TRBJ1-3; TRBD1 is the table's D call and was not checked against the DNA. TRBV21-1 is tagged as a pseudogene. This CDR3 is built from 15 residues. The CDR3 sequence is CASTIPHRGGNTIYF. For the CDR3, the DNA is TGTGCCAGCACCATTCCCCACAGGGGTGGAAACACCATATATTTT.

Here the CDR3 reads CAWSETSESYEQYF. The CDR3 DNA follows: TGTGCCTGGAGTGAGACTAGCGAATCCTACGAGCAGTACTTC. The rearrangement joins TRBV30 to TRBJ2-7; 8 nucleotides line up with TRBD2. CDR1 and CDR2 from the germline V gene are GTSNPN and SVGIG (reference sequence). CDR3 size: 14 residues. With 1 base clipped from V and 1 base from J, the junction kept 3 bases outside the gene matches.

In this sample, this clone turned up a few times. This chain uses TRBV6-1 with TRBJ2-7; 7 bases align to TRBD1. Per the germline V gene, CDR1 is MNHNS and CDR2 is SASEGT. The CDR3 consists of 15 residues. With 4 bases clipped from V and 0 bases from J, the junction kept 6 bases outside the gene matches. The CDR3 DNA sequence: TGTGCCAGCAGTGGAGAGGGACAGCCCTCCTACGAGCAGTACTTC. This sequence encodes CASSGEGQPSYEQYF.

This clone was detected once. The chain joins TRBV11-3 to TRBJ2-1, with 9 bases identical to TRBD2. Germline CDR1 is SGHNT and CDR2 is YENEEA. Trimming removed 3 bases from V and 4 bases from J; junction bases left unmatched: 1. The CDR3 runs 14 residues. The CDR3 is CASSLGLAYNEQFF. CDR3 sequence (DNA): TGTGCCAGCAGCTTGGGACTAGCTTACAATGAGCAGTTCTTC.

The rearrangement links TRBV19 to TRBJ1-5; no clear D gene. The CDR3 extends over 16 amino acids. Trimming removed 3 bases at V and 0 bases at J, with 12 bases between. Germline loops: CDR1 LNHDA, CDR2 SQIVND (reference sequence). As DNA, the CDR3 is TGTGCCAGTAGTATTCGGCAGACTTATAGCAATCAGCCCCAGCATTTT. Its protein is CASSIRQTYSNQPQHF.

The gene calls are TRBV18 and TRBJ1-2; weak D call: TRBD1 (5 bases). This CDR3 is 16 amino acids long. Germline CDR1 and CDR2: KGHSH and LQKENI. Trimming removed 2 bases from V and 5 bases from J, with 18 bases in between. The CDR3 region is CASSPMLDSTLYGYTF. CDR3 nucleotides: TGTGCCAGCTCACCAATGCTAGACAGCACACTTTATGGCTACACCTTC. The full variable domain, completed using reference TRBV18 and TRBJ1-2, is NAGVMQNPRHLVRRRGQEARLRCSPMKGHSHVYWYRQLPEEGLKFMVYLQKENIIDESGMPKERFSAEFPKEGPSILRIQQVVRGDSAAYFCASSPMLDSTLYGYTFGSGTRLTVV.

The gene calls are TRBV5-1 and TRBJ2-1; no definite D call. CDR1 and CDR2 from the germline V gene are SGHRS and YFSETQ. The V end was cut by 1 base, the J end by 6 bases, with 11 bases between. The CDR3 extends over 14 amino acids. In DNA, the CDR3 is TGCGCCAGCAGCTTGAGTTCGGGTTCCAATGAGCAGTTCTTC. Translated: CASSLSSGSNEQFF.

The chain combines TRBV6-1 with TRBJ1-1; TRBD1 agrees at 9 bases. The CDR3 is 15 residues long. V lost 6 bases and J lost 5; bases outside the gene matches: 10. The germline gives CDR1 MNHNS, CDR2 SASEGT. In nucleotides, the CDR3 is TGTGCCAGCAGCGCAATCGGGACAGGGCGTACTGAAGCTTTCTTT. This codes for CASSAIGTGRTEAFF.

This clone appeared a single time. As DNA, the CDR3 is TGTGCCAGTAGTTCCCGGACTAGCGGGAGGGGAGAGCAGTTCTTC. It specifies CASSSRTSGRGEQFF. The rearrangement links TRBV19 to TRBJ2-1; 15 positions agree with TRBD2. Germline V gene sequence: CDR1 LNHDA, CDR2 SQIVND (reference sequence). This CDR3 is 15 amino acids long. J gave up 10 bases and V 5 bases, and 6 bases lay outside the gene matches.

This clone was detected only a few times. V and J are TRBV6-6 and TRBJ1-2, with 11 bases matching TRBD1. This CDR3 is 15 amino acids long. CDR1 is MNHNY and CDR2 is SVGAGI in the germline V gene (reference sequence). Germline trimming cut 5 bases from V and 3 bases from J; bases unmatched to any gene: 5. CDR3 DNA: TGTGCCAGCAGTCGCGGGACAGGGGGAGACTATGGCTACACCTTC. Translated: CASSRGTGGDYGYTF.

The chain combines TRBV13 with TRBJ2-1; 12 bases align to TRBD2. The CDR3 sequence is 17 residues long. V shed 4 bases, J shed 1 base, and the junction held 5 bases outside the gene matches. In germline, CDR1 is PRHDT, CDR2 FYEKMQ (reference sequence). For the CDR3, the DNA is TGTGCCAGCAGCTCTATACTAGCGGGGGGTTCCTACAATGAGCAGTTCTTC. This sequence encodes CASSSILAGGSYNEQFF.

This chain joins TRBV30 and TRBJ1-3; perhaps TRBD1 as D (5 bases). Deletions cut 0 bases from V and 4 bases from J, with 7 bases between. Germline lookup yields CDR1 GTSNPN and CDR2 SVGIG (reference sequence). This CDR3 has 13 amino acids. The CDR3 DNA reads TGTGCCTGGAGTGTAGGGGCAGGAAACACCATATATTTT. This sequence encodes CAWSVGAGNTIYF.

The chain has TRBV4-1 and TRBJ2-7, with 7 nucleotides matching TRBD1. CDR3 length: 20 amino acids. Germline CDR1 reads MGHRA; CDR2 reads YSYEKL. V shed 3 bases, J shed 4 bases, and the junction held 24 bases outside the gene matches. CDR3 sequence: CASSQIMGTVALEGVYEQYF. DNA of the CDR3: TGCGCCAGCAGCCAGATAATGGGGACAGTAGCTCTGGAAGGGGTATACGAGCAGTACTTC.

The V gene is TRBV6-1, the J gene TRBJ1-1, with D hard to call. V was cut by 1 base and J by 3 bases, with 21 bases left in between. The CDR3 extends over 18 amino acids. The germline CDR1 and CDR2 sequences are MNHNS and SASEGT. The CDR3 reads CASSEEEVTHKEDTEAFF. CDR3 nucleotide sequence: TGTGCCAGCAGTGAAGAGGAAGTGACTCACAAAGAGGACACTGAAGCTTTCTTT.